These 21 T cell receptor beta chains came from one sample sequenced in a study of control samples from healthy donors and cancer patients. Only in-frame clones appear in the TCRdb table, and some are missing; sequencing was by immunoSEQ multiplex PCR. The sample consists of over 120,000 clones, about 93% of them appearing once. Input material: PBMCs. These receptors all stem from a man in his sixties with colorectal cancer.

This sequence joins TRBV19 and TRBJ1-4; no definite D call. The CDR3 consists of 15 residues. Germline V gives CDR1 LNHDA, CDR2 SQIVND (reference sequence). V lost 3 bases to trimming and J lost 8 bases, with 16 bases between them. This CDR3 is CASSIGPLRQEKLFF. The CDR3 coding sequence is TGTGCCAGTAGTATCGGACCCCTACGGCAAGAAAAACTGTTTTTT.

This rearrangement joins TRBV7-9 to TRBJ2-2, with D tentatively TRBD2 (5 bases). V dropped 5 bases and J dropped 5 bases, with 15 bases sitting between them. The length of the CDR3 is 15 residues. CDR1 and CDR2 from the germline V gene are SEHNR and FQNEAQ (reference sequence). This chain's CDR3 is CASSNRRGRTGELFF. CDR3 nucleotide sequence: TGTGCCAGCAGCAATCGACGGGGTCGGACCGGGGAGCTGTTTTTT.

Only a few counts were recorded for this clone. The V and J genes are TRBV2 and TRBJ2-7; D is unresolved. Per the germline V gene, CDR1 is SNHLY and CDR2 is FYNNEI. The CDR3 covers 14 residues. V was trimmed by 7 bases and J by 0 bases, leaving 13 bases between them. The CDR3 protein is CASMAEPFSYEQYF. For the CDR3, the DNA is TGTGCCAGCATGGCAGAACCCTTCTCCTACGAGCAGTACTTC. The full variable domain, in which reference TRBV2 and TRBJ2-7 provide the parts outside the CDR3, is EPEVTQTPSHQVTQMGQEVILRCVPISNHLYFYWYRQILGQKVEFLVSFYNNEISEKSEIFDDQFSVERPDGSNFTLKIRSTKLEDSAMYFCASMAEPFSYEQYFGPGTRLTVT.

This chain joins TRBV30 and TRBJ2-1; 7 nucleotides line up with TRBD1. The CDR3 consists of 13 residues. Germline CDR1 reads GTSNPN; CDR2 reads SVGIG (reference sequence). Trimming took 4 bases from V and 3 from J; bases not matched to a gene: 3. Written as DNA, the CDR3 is TGTGCCTGGAACGGGGACAGCTACAATGAGCAGTTCTTC. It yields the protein CAWNGDSYNEQFF. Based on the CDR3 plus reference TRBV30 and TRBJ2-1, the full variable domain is SQTIHQWPATLVQPVGSPLSLECTVEGTSNPNLYWYRQAAGRGLQLLFYSVGIGQISSEVPQNLSASRPQDRQFILSSKKLLLSDSGFYLCAWNGDSYNEQFFGPGTRLTVL.

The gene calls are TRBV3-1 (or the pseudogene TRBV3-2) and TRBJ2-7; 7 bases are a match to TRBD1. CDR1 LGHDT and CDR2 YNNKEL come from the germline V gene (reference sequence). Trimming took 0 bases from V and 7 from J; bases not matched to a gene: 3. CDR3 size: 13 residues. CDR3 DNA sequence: TGTGCCAGCAGCCAAGAAAGGGGGCGGGAGCAGTACTTC. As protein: CASSQERGREQYF.

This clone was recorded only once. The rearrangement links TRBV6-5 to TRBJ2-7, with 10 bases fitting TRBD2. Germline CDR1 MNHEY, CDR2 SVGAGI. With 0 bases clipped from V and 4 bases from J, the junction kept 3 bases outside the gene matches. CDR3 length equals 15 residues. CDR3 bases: TGTGCCAGCAGTTACTCATTAGCGGGGGGTTACGAGCAGTACTTC. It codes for CASSYSLAGGYEQYF.

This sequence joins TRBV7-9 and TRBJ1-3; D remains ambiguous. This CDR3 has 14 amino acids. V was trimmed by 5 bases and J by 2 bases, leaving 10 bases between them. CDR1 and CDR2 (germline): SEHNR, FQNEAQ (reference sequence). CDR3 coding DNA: TGTGCCAGCAGCCTCCGGGCTACTGGAAACACCATATATTTT. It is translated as CASSLRATGNTIYF.

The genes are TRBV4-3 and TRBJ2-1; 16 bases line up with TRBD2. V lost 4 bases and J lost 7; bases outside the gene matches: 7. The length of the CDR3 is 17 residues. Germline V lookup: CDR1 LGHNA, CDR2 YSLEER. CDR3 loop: CASSPGLAGGQLNEQFF. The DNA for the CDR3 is TGCGCCAGCAGCCCGGGACTAGCGGGGGGGCAGTTAAATGAGCAGTTCTTC.

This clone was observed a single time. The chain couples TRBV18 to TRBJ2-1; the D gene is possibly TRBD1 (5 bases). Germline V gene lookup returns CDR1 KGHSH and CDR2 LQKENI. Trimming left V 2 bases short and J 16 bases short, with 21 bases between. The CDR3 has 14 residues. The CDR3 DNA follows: TGTGCCAGCTCACCAAGGCAGGGCCTCTCGTTTGATTTCTTC. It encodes CASSPRQGLSFDFF. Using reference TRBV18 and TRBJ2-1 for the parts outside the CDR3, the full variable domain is NAGVMQNPRHLVRRRGQEARLRCSPMKGHSHVYWYRQLPEEGLKFMVYLQKENIIDESGMPKERFSAEFPKEGPSILRIQQVVRGDSAAYFCASSPRQGLSFDFFGPGTRLTVL.

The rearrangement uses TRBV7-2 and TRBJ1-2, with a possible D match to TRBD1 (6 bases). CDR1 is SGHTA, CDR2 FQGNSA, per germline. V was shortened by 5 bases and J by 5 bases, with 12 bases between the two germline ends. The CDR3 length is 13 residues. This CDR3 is CASSPGGGYGYTF. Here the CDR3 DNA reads TGTGCCAGCAGCCCGGGAGGGGGGTATGGCTACACCTTC.

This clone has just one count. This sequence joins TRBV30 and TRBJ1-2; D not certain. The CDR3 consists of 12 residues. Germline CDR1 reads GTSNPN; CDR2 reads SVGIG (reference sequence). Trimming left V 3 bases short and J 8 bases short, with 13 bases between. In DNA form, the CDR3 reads TGTGCCTGGAGAAGTGGCGTCGGCGGCTACACCTTC. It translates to CAWRSGVGGYTF.

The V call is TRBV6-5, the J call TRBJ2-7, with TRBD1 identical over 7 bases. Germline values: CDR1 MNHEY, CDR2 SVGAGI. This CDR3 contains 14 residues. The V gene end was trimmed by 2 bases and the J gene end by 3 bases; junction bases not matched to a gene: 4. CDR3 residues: CASSYGQGVYEQYF. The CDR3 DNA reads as TGTGCCAGCAGTTACGGCCAGGGGGTCTACGAGCAGTACTTC.

DNA for the CDR3: TGTGCCAGCAGTTCACAGGGGTCGGGGGGGGAGCTGTTTTTT. This codes for CASSSQGSGGELFF. J is TRBJ2-2 and V is TRBV6-5; 7 nucleotides match TRBD1. The CDR3 has 14 residues. Germline V gene sequence: CDR1 MNHEY, CDR2 SVGAGI. J gave up 8 bases and V 4 bases, and 7 bases lay outside the gene matches.

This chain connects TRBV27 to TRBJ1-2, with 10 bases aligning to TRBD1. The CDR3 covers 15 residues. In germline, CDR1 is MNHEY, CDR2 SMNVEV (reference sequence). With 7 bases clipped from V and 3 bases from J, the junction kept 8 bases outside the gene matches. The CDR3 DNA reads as TGTGCCAGCATGGGACAGGGGACTTCTGACTATGGCTACACCTTC. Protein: CASMGQGTSDYGYTF.

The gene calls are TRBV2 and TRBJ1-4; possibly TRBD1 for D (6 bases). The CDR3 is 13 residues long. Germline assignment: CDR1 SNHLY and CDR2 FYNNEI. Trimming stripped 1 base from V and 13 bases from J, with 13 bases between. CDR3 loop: CASSEGQGGVLFF. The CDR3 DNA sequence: TGTGCCAGCAGTGAAGGGCAAGGGGGAGTACTGTTTTTT. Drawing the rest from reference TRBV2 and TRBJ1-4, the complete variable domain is EPEVTQTPSHQVTQMGQEVILRCVPISNHLYFYWYRQILGQKVEFLVSFYNNEISEKSEIFDDQFSVERPDGSNFTLKIRSTKLEDSAMYFCASSEGQGGVLFFGSGTQLSVL.

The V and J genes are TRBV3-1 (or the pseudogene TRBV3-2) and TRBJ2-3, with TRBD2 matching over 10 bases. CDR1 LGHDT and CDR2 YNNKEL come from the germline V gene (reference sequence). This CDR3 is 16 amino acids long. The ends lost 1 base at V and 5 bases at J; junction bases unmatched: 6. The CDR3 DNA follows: TGTGCCAGCAGCCAAGGAGCGGGGGGGCTGGGAGATACGCAGTATTTT. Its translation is CASSQGAGGLGDTQYF.

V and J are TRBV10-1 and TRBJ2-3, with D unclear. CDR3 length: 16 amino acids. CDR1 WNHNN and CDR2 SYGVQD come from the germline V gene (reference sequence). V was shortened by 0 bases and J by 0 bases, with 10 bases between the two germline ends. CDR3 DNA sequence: TGCGCCAGCAGTGAGTCGCAGAACCCTAGCACAGATACGCAGTATTTT. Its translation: CASSESQNPSTDTQYF.

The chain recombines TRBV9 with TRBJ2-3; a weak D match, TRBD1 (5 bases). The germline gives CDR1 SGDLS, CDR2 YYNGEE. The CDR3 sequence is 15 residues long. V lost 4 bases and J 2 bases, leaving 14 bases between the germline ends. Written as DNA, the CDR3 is TGTGCCAGCAGCTACTCGGACATAAACACAGATACGCAGTATTTT. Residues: CASSYSDINTDTQYF.

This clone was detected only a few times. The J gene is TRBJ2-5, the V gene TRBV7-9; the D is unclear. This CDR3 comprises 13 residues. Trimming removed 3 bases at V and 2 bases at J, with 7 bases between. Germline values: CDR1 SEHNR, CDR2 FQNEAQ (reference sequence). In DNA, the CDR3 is TGTGCCAGCAGCTTTGGAGTTCAAGAGACCCAGTACTTC. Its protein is CASSFGVQETQYF. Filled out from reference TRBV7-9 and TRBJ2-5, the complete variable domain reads DTGVSQNPRHKITKRGQNVTFRCDPISEHNRLYWYRQTLGQGPEFLTYFQNEAQLEKSRLLSDRFSAERPKGSFSTLEIQRTEQGDSAMYLCASSFGVQETQYFGPGTRLLVL.

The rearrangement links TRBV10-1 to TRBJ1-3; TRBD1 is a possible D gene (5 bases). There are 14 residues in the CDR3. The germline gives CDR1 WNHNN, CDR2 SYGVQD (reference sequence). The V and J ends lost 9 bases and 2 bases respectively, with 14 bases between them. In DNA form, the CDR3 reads TGCGCCAGAGGACGGGACTATCCTGGAAACACCATATATTTT. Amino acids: CARGRDYPGNTIYF.

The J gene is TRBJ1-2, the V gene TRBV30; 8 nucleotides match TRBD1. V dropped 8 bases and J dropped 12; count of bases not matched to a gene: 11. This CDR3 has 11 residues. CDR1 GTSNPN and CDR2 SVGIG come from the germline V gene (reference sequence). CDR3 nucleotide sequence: TGTGCCCAGGGGGCTGGCCTTGAGCACACCTTC. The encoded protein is CAQGAGLEHTF.